The rows below give T cell receptor beta chains drawn from one sample of a study of T cell repertoires in cytomegalovirus infection. MiXCR was run by TCRdb on the reads, yielding one entry per CDR3 protein. The repertoire holds approximately 43,000 distinct CDR3 sequences, with 20% to 25% as singletons. Their antigens remain unidentified. Input material: PBMCs, sequenced either directly or after in vitro stimulation (not recorded which). These receptors were obtained from a human donor in good health (CMV status not recorded). Some clones in this sample may be carry-over from other donors' samples. Each CDR3 is given with its conserved first and last residue. The D gene is left open where the match is weak. Not all rows give a size; the values are once, few, many and, for expanded clones, a class.

J,size,D,V,DNA,CDR3
TRBJ2-5,many,-,TRBV7-2,TGTGCCAGCAGCCCGTGGGCGGCCAGGGCTCAAGAGACCCAGTACTTC,CASSPWAARAQETQYF
TRBJ2-1,few,-,TRBV2,TGTGCCAGCTCCTGGGGTCATGAGCAGTTCTTC,CASSWGHEQFF
TRBJ2-1,many,-,TRBV7-2,TGTGCCAGCAGATACCGGGGGATCTCCTACAATGAGCAGTTCTTC,CASRYRGISYNEQFF
TRBJ2-1,-,-,TRBV7-8,TGTGCCAGCAGCTTAGGGCCGGTGGGGAATGAGCAGTTCTTC,CASSLGPVGNEQFF
TRBJ2-1,many,TRBD2,TRBV7-2,TGTGCCAGCAAAGCGGGAGTGGTCTATGAGCAGTTCTTC,CASKAGVVYEQFF
TRBJ2-3,-,TRBD1,TRBV7-9,TGTGCCAGCAGCCACGTATCGGGACAGGGCACAGATACGCAGTATTTT,CASSHVSGQGTDTQYF
TRBJ2-7,few,TRBD1,TRBV7-2,TGTGCCAGCAGCATGGGACAGACCTACGAGCAGTACTTC,CASSMGQTYEQYF
TRBJ2-7,many,TRBD2,TRBV7-8,TGTGCCAGCAGCTTATTCAGAACTAGCGGGAGGGCCGGTGAGCAGTACTTC,CASSLFRTSGRAGEQYF
TRBJ2-1,many,-,TRBV7-8,TGTGCCAGCAGCTTATACTCCAATGAGCAGTTCTTC,CASSLYSNEQFF
TRBJ2-3,many,TRBD1,TRBV27,TGTGCCAGCAGTTCCCTTCGGCCAGGGGGCCAAGATACGCAGTATTTT,CASSSLRPGGQDTQYF
TRBJ2-5,-,TRBD2,TRBV4-1,TGTGCCAGCAGCCAAGATCTGGGTAGCGGGGGGGTAATCCAGTACTTC,CASSQDLGSGGVIQYF
TRBJ2-3,-,-,TRBV5-1,TGCGCCAGCAACAGACGCGACAAGTTAACAGATACGCAGTATTTT,CASNRRDKLTDTQYF
TRBJ1-6,few,-,TRBV7-8,TGTGCCAGCAGGTCCGAGGGGACTTCACCCCTCCACTTT,CASRSEGTSPLHF
TRBJ1-1,many,-,TRBV12-3/TRBV12-4,TGTGCCAGCAGCCTCACCGGGACTAAGGCTTTCTTT,CASSLTGTKAFF
TRBJ1-5,many,-,TRBV12-3/TRBV12-4,TGTGCCAGCCGAATCAGGGATCAGCCCCAGCATTTT,CASRIRDQPQHF
TRBJ2-1,-,-,TRBV18,TGTGCCAGCTCACCAAGCTACCCGTACAATGAGCAGTTCTTC,CASSPSYPYNEQFF
TRBJ2-7,few,-,TRBV7-9,TGTGCCAGCAGCTTTGGTCTTTCCTACGAGCAGTACTTC,CASSFGLSYEQYF
TRBJ2-1,many,-,TRBV7-2,TGTGCCAGCAGCCTTTACGGGGGTGGCAATGAGCAGTTCTTC,CASSLYGGGNEQFF
TRBJ2-7,-,TRBD1,TRBV11-2,TGTGCCAGCAGCTCGCGGAGGGACAGGGGGATCTACGAGCAGTACTTC,CASSSRRDRGIYEQYF
TRBJ1-2,few,-,TRBV6-2/TRBV6-3,TGTGCCAGCACCGGAGGGGCTGGCTACACCTTC,CASTGGAGYTF
TRBJ1-4,many,TRBD1,TRBV7-2,TGTGCCAGCAGCCTTGACAGGGTGGAAGAAAAACTGTTTTTT,CASSLDRVEEKLFF
TRBJ2-1,few,-,TRBV7-9,TGTGCCAGCAGCTTGGAGTTCGGGCGCCGGTTCTTC,CASSLEFGRRFF
TRBJ2-5,few,-,TRBV5-4,TGTGCCAGCAGTCCCCCGGCTAGGGAAGAGACCCAGTACTTC,CASSPPAREETQYF
TRBJ2-3,few,-,TRBV7-9,TGTGCCAGCAGCCCCCCACCCACAGATACGCAGTATTTT,CASSPPPTDTQYF
TRBJ2-1,many,TRBD1,TRBV7-2,TGTGCCAGCAGCCCAGCAAGCGGGACAGGGACCGGGAATGAGCAGTTCTTC,CASSPASGTGTGNEQFF
TRBJ2-7,many,TRBD2,TRBV7-9,TGTGCCAGCAGTGGGCTAGCGGGGGAAAATCGCGAGCAGTACTTC,CASSGLAGENREQYF